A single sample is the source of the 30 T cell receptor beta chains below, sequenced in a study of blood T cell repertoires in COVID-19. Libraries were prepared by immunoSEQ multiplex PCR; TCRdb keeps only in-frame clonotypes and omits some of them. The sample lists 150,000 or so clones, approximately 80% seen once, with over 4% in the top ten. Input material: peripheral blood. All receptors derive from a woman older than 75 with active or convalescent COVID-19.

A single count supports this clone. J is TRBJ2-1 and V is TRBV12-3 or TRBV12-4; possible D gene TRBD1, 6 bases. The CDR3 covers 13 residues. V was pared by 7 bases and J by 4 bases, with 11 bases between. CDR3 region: CASTLQGYNEQFF. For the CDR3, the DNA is TGTGCCAGCACCCTACAGGGATACAATGAGCAGTTCTTC.

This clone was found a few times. CDR3 sequence reads: CASSPSRKSANYGYTF. CDR3 sequence (DNA): TGTGCCAGTAGTCCCTCACGAAAGTCAGCTAACTATGGCTACACCTTC. This chain joins TRBV19 and TRBJ1-2; D uncertain. Trimming stripped 5 bases from V and 0 bases from J, with 16 bases between. The germline V gene has CDR1 LNHDA and CDR2 SQIVND (reference sequence). The CDR3 runs to 16 residues.

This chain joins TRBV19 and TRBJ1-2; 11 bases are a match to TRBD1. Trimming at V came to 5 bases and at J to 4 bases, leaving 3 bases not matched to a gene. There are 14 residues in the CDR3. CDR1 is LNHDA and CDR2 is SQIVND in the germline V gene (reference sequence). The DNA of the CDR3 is TGTGCCAGTAGTTCCGGGACAGGGGGCTATGGCTACACCTTC. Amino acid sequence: CASSSGTGGYGYTF.

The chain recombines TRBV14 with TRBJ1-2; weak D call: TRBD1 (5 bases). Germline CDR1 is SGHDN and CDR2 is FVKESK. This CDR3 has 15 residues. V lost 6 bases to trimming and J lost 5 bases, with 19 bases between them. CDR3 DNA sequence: TGTGCCAGCAGTCGCAGACAGTCTTCTCCGTATGGCTACACCTTC. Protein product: CASSRRQSSPYGYTF.

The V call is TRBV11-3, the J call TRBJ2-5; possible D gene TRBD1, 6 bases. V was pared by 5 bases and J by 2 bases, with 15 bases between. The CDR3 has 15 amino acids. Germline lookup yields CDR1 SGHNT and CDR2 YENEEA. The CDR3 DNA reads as TGTGCCAGCAGCCCTGGACAGAATTCTCAAGAGACCCAGTACTTC. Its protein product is CASSPGQNSQETQYF.

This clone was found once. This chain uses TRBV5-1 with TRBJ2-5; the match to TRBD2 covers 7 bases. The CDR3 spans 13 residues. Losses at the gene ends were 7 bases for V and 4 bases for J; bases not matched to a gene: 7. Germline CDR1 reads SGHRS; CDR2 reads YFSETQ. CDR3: CASHWEGPETQYF. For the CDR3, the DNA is TGCGCCAGCCATTGGGAGGGGCCAGAGACCCAGTACTTC.

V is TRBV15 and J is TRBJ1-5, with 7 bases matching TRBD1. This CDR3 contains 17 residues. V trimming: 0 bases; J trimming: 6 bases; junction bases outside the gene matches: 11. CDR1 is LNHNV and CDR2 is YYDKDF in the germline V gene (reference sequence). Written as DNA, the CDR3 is TGTGCCACCAGCAGAGACTTGGCGACAGGGCAAGGTCAGCCCCAGCATTTT. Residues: CATSRDLATGQGQPQHF.

This CDR3 reads CASSGGLGLNPYEQYF. The CDR3 DNA reads as TGTGCCAGCAGTGGAGGCTTAGGACTCAACCCCTACGAGCAGTACTTC. The genes are TRBV2 and TRBJ2-7; D is perhaps TRBD2 (5 bases). Germline V CDR1 and CDR2: SNHLY, FYNNEI. V lost 4 bases to trimming and J lost 2 bases, with 18 bases between them. The CDR3 is 16 residues long.

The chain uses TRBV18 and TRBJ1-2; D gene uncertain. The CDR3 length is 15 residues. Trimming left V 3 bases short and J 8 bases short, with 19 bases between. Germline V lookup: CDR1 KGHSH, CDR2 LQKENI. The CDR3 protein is CASSPNLALTRGYTF. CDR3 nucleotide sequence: TGTGCCAGCTCACCGAATCTAGCCCTTACGAGGGGCTACACCTTC.

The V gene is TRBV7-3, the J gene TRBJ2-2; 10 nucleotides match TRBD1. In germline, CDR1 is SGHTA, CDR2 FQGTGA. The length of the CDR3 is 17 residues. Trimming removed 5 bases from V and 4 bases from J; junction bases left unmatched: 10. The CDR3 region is CASSPLAGTGATGELFF. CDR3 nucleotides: TGTGCCAGCAGCCCCCTCGCCGGGACAGGGGCCACCGGGGAGCTGTTTTTT.

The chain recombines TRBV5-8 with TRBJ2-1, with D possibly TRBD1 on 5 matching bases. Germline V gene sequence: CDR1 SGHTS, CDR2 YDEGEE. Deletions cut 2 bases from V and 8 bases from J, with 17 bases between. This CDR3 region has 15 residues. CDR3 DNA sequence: TGTGCCAGCAGCTTATGGGGCTCAGGTCCCGATGAGCAGTTCTTC. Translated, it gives CASSLWGSGPDEQFF.

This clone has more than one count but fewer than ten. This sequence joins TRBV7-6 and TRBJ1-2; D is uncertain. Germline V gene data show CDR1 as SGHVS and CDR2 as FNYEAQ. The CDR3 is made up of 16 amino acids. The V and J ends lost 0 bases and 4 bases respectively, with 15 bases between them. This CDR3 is CASSLAQGDLVYGYTF. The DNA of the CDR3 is TGTGCCAGCAGCTTAGCGCAAGGAGATCTGGTCTATGGCTACACCTTC.

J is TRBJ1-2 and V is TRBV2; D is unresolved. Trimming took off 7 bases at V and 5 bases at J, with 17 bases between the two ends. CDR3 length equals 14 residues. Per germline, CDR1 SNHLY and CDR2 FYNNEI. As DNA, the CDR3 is TGTGCCAGCACCTCGGGGTTTTCTCGGTATGGCTACACCTTC. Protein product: CASTSGFSRYGYTF.

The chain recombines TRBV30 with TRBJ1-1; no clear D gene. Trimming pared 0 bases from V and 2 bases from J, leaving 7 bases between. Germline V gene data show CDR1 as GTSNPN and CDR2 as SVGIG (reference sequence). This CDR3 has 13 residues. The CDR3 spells CAWSVLGNTEAFF. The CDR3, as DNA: TGTGCCTGGAGTGTACTTGGTAACACTGAAGCTTTCTTT.

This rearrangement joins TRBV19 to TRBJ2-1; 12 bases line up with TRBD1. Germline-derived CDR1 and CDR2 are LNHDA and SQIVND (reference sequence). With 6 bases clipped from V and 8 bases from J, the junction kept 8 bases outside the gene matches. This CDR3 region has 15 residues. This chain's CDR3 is CASRTGTGGEHEQFF. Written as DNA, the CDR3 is TGTGCCAGTAGGACCGGGACAGGGGGCGAACATGAGCAGTTCTTC.

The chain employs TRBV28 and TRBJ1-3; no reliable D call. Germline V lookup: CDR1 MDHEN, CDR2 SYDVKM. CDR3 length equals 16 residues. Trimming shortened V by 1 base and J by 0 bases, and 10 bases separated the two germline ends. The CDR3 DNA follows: TGTGCCAGCAGTTTATCCGTCGGGAGCTCTGGAAACACCATATATTTT. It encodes CASSLSVGSSGNTIYF.

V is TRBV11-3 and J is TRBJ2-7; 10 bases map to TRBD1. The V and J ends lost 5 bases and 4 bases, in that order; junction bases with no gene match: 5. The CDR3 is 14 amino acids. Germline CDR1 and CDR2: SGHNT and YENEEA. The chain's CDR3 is CASSTRQGAYEQYF. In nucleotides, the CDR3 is TGTGCCAGCAGCACCCGACAGGGGGCTTACGAGCAGTACTTC.

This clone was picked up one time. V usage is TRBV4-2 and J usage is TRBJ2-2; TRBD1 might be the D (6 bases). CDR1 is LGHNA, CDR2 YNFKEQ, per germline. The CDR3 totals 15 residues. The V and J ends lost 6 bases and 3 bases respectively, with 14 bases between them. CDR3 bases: TGTGCCAGCAGGAACCGGGACACACACACCGGGGAGCTGTTTTTT. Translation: CASRNRDTHTGELFF.

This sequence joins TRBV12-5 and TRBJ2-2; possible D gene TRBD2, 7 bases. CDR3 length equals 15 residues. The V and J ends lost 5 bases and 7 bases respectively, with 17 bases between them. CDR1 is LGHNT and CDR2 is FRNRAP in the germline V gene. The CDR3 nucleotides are TGTGCTAGTGGTAAAGGGGGGGCCTATGGCGGGGAGCTGTTTTTT. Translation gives CASGKGGAYGGELFF.

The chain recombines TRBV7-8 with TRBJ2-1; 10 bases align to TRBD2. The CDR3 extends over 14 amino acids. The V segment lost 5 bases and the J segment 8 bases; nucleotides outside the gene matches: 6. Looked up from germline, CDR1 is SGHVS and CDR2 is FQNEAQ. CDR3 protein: CASSASGGADEQFF. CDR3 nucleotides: TGTGCCAGCAGCGCCAGCGGGGGGGCGGATGAGCAGTTCTTC.

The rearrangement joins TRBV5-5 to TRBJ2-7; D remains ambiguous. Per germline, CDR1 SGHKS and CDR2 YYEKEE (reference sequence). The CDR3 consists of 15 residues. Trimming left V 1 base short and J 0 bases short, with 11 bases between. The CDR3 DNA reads TGTGCCAGCAGCTTGTCTGGCGGAAGCTCCTACGAGCAGTACTTC. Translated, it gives CASSLSGGSSYEQYF.

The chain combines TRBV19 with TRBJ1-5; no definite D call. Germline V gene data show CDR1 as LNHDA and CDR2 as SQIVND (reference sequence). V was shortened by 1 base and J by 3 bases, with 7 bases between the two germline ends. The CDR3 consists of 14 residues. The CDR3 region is CASSIAQSNQPQHF. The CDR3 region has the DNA TGTGCCAGTAGTATAGCACAATCCAATCAGCCCCAGCATTTT.

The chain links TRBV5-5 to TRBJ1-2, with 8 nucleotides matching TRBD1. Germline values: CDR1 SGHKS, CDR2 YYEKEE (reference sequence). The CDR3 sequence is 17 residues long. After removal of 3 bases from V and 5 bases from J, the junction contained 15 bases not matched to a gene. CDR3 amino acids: CASSSRLDRGYFYGYTF. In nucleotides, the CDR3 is TGTGCCAGCAGCTCGAGACTCGACAGGGGATATTTTTATGGCTACACCTTC. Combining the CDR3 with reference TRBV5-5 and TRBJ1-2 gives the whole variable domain DAGVTQSPTHLIKTRGQQVTLRCSPISGHKSVSWYQQVLGQGPQFIFQYYEKEERGRGNFPDRFSARQFPNYSSELNVNALLLGDSALYLCASSSRLDRGYFYGYTFGSGTRLTVV.

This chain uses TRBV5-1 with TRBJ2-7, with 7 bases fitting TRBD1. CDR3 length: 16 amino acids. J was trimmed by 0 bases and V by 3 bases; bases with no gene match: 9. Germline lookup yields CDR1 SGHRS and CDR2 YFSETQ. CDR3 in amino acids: CASSSVPGGYSYEQYF. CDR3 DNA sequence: TGCGCCAGCAGCTCGGTCCCAGGGGGATACTCCTACGAGCAGTACTTC.

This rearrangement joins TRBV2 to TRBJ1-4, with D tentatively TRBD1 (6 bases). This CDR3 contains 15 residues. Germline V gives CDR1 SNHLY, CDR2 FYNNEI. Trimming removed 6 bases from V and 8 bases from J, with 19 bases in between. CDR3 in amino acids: CASSETTGVHEKLFF. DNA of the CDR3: TGTGCCAGCAGCGAAACGACAGGAGTGCACGAAAAACTGTTTTTT.

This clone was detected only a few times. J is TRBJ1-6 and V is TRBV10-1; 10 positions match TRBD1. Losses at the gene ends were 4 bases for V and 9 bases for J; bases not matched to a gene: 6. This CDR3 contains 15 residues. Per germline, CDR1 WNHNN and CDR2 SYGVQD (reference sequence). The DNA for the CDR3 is TGCGCCAGCAGTGCCCGGACAGGGGGGCGTTCACCCCTCCACTTT. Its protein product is CASSARTGGRSPLHF.

The CDR3 is CASSPRTGSSYEQYF. In nucleotides, the CDR3 is TGTGCCAGCAGCCCGAGGACAGGGAGCTCCTACGAGCAGTACTTC. The chain uses TRBV4-2 and TRBJ2-7; 8 nucleotides align to TRBD1. This CDR3 comprises 15 residues. Germline V gives CDR1 LGHNA, CDR2 YNFKEQ. The V segment lost 4 bases and the J segment 0 bases; nucleotides outside the gene matches: 5.

CDR3 coding DNA: TGTGCCAGCAGTGACTCGGGCAGCACAGATACGCAGTATTTT. This gives the protein CASSDSGSTDTQYF. The chain employs TRBV6-4 and TRBJ2-3; D gene unclear. Trimming stripped 0 bases from V and 0 bases from J, with 4 bases between. The CDR3 has 14 amino acids. The germline V gene encodes CDR1 MRHNA and CDR2 SNTAGT.

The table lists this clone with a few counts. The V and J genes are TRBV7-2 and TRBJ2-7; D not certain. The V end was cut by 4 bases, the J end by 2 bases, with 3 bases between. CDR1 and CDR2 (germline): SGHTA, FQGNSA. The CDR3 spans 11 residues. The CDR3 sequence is CASSSAYEQYF. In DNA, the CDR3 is TGTGCCAGCAGCTCCGCCTACGAGCAGTACTTC.

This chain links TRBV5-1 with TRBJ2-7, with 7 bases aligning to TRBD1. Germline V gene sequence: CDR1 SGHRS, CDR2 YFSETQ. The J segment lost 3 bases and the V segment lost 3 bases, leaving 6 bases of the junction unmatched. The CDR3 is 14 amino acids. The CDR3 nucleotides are TGCGCCAGCAGCTCCAGGGGGTCTTACTACGAGCAGTACTTC. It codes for CASSSRGSYYEQYF.